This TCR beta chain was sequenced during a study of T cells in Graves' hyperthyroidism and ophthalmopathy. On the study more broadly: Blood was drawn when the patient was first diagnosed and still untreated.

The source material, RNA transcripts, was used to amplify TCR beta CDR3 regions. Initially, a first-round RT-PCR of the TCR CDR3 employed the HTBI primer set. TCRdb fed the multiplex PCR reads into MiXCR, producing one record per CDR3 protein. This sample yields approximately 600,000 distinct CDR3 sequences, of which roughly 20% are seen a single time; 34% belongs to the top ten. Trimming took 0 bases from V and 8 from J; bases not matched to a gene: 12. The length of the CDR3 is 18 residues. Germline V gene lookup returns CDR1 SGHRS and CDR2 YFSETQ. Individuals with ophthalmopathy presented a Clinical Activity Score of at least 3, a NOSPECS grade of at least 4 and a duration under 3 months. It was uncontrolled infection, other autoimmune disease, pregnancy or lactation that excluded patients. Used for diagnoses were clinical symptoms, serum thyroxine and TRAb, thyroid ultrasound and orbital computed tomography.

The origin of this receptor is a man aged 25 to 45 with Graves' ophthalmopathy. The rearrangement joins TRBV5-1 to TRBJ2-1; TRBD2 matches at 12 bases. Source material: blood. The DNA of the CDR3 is TGCGCCAGCAGCTTGGCTACGACTAGCGGGAGCGCCTTGGATGAGCAGTTCTTC. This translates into CASSLATTSGSALDEQFF.